Shown below are 24 T cell receptor beta chains from a single sample sequenced in a study of blood T cell repertoires in COVID-19. TCRdb keeps only in-frame clones here, not all; method: immunoSEQ multiplex PCR. Of some 120,000 clones listed, about 89% were seen once; the top ten hold 19%. Specimen: peripheral blood. These TCRs come from a human donor with acute or convalescent COVID-19. The donor label of this sample is uncertain.

The CDR3 loop reads CACRDTSLNTEAFF. In DNA, the CDR3 is TGTGCTTGCCGGGACACTAGTTTGAACACTGAAGCTTTCTTT. This chain connects TRBV19 to TRBJ1-1; TRBD1 might be the D (6 bases). The CDR3 runs 14 residues. The germline CDR1 and CDR2 sequences are LNHDA and SQIVND (reference sequence).

The chain links TRBV5-1 to TRBJ1-2; the D gene is possibly TRBD1 (6 bases). The CDR3 loop spans 16 amino acids. Germline V gene lookup returns CDR1 SGHRS and CDR2 YFSETQ. V was cut by 1 base and J by 2 bases, with 15 bases left in between. The CDR3 protein is CASSLFPGAKNYGYTF. Here the CDR3 DNA reads TGCGCCAGCAGCTTGTTTCCAGGGGCAAAGAACTATGGCTACACCTTC.

This chain connects TRBV12-3 or TRBV12-4 to TRBJ1-3; D gene unclear. This CDR3 spans 11 amino acids. Trimming removed 6 bases at V and 3 bases at J, with 3 bases between. As DNA, the CDR3 is TGTGCCAGCAGCTTTGGAAACACCATATATTTT. Amino acid sequence: CASSFGNTIYF.

The V and J genes are TRBV9 and TRBJ2-5; 9 bases fit TRBD1. V trimming: 0 bases; J trimming: 6 bases; junction bases outside the gene matches: 6. This CDR3 is 15 amino acids long. CDR1 is SGDLS and CDR2 is YYNGEE in the germline V gene. The CDR3 is CASSVGRDREKTQYF. The CDR3 nucleotides read TGTGCCAGCAGCGTAGGGCGGGACAGGGAAAAGACCCAGTACTTC.

The rearrangement links TRBV18 to TRBJ1-1, with D tentatively TRBD1 (6 bases). The V end was cut by 0 bases, the J end by 1 base, with 12 bases between. This CDR3 is 16 amino acids long. Germline values: CDR1 KGHSH, CDR2 LQKENI. The CDR3 DNA follows: TGTGCCAGCTCACCACCGGTGGGGGCTCGGAACACTGAAGCTTTCTTT. It encodes CASSPPVGARNTEAFF.

The chain links TRBV9 to TRBJ2-7; 9 nucleotides agree with TRBD1. This CDR3 contains 14 residues. V lost 0 bases and J lost 5; bases outside the gene matches: 3. CDR1 and CDR2 from the germline V gene are SGDLS and YYNGEE. The DNA for the CDR3 is TGTGCCAGCAGCGTAGGGGACAGGGTTAACGAGCAGTACTTC. Protein: CASSVGDRVNEQYF.

V usage is TRBV7-9 and J usage is TRBJ1-6; TRBD1 matches 7 bases. Germline trimming cut 5 bases from V and 10 bases from J; bases unmatched to any gene: 8. The CDR3 totals 14 residues. The V gene's germline CDR1 is SEHNR and CDR2 FQNEAQ (reference sequence). For the CDR3, the DNA is TGTGCCAGCAGCCCCGGACAGGCTGACTCACCCCTCCACTTT. It codes for CASSPGQADSPLHF.

The chain couples TRBV18 to TRBJ1-1; 9 bases map to TRBD1. Germline V gene lookup returns CDR1 KGHSH and CDR2 LQKENI. The ends lost 6 bases at V and 4 bases at J; junction bases unmatched: 6. CDR3 length: 14 residues. The CDR3 region is CASSPGQGRTEAFF. DNA of the CDR3: TGTGCCAGCTCCCCCGGACAGGGGCGCACTGAAGCTTTCTTT.

The rearrangement uses TRBV19 and TRBJ2-3; D gene uncertain. Per germline, CDR1 LNHDA and CDR2 SQIVND (reference sequence). Trimming stripped 7 bases from V and 0 bases from J, with 11 bases between. There are 14 residues in the CDR3. CDR3 in amino acids: CASKWSSSTDTQYF. The DNA of the CDR3 is TGTGCCAGTAAATGGAGTTCTAGCACAGATACGCAGTATTTT.

This clone was counted once. The chain uses TRBV5-4 and TRBJ1-2, with a weak D call TRBD1 (5 bases). Trimming cost V 1 base and J 6 bases, with 19 bases left between them. Germline V CDR1 and CDR2: SGHNT, YYREEE (reference sequence). This CDR3 is built from 16 residues. CDR3 residues: CASSLWGGRASNGYTF. CDR3 bases: TGTGCCAGCAGCTTGTGGGGTGGCAGGGCTTCAAATGGCTACACCTTC. Full variable domain (missing parts from reference TRBV5-4 and TRBJ1-2): ETGVTQSPTHLIKTRGQQVTLRCSSQSGHNTVSWYQQALGQGPQFIFQYYREEENGRGNFPPRFSGLQFPNYSSELNVNALELDDSALYLCASSLWGGRASNGYTFGSGTRLTVV.

This chain uses TRBV11-3 with TRBJ1-1, with D perhaps matching TRBD1 (6 bases). Germline V lookup: CDR1 SGHNT, CDR2 YENEEA. CDR3 size: 13 residues. V lost 4 bases and J 2 bases, leaving 8 bases between the germline ends. The CDR3 region is CASSSQGNTEAFF. The DNA of the CDR3 is TGTGCCAGCAGCTCACAGGGTAACACTGAAGCTTTCTTT. Variable domain in full (rest from reference TRBV11-3 and TRBJ1-1): EAGVVQSPRYKIIEKKQPVAFWCNPISGHNTLYWYLQNLGQGPELLIRYENEEAVDDSQLPKDRFSAERLKGVDSTLKIQPAELGDSAVYLCASSSQGNTEAFFGQGTRLTVV.

This clone was recorded only once. The DNA of the CDR3 is TGTGCCAGCAGCCAACTAGGACTAGCCGGTGAGCAGTTCTTC. Protein sequence: CASSQLGLAGEQFF. The V and J genes are TRBV3-1 (or the pseudogene TRBV3-2) and TRBJ2-1; 8 bases line up with TRBD2. Germline loops: CDR1 LGHDT, CDR2 YNNKEL (reference sequence). V shed 2 bases and J 9 bases; nucleotides not matched to a gene: 6. The CDR3 totals 14 residues.

The J gene is TRBJ2-7, the V gene TRBV28; 8 bases map to TRBD1. Per germline, CDR1 MDHEN and CDR2 SYDVKM. The CDR3 extends over 13 amino acids. V lost 8 bases and J lost 3; bases outside the gene matches: 6. CDR3 sequence: CASSGQGLYEQYF. DNA for the CDR3: TGTGCCAGCTCAGGACAGGGTCTCTACGAGCAGTACTTC. The whole variable domain, filled in from reference TRBV28 and TRBJ2-7, reads DVKVTQSSRYLVKRTGEKVFLECVQDMDHENMFWYRQDPGLGLRLIYFSYDVKMKEKGDIPEGYSVSREKKERFSLILESASTNQTSMYLCASSGQGLYEQYFGPGTRLTVT.

This clone has just one count. The chain combines TRBV19 with TRBJ1-1; no reliable D call. Germline values: CDR1 LNHDA, CDR2 SQIVND (reference sequence). Deletions cut 3 bases from V and 1 base from J, with 9 bases between. The CDR3 has 14 residues. The CDR3 region is CASSIIDKNTEAFF. CDR3 coding DNA: TGTGCCAGTAGTATTATAGACAAGAACACTGAAGCTTTCTTT.

This clone was found once. The CDR3 DNA sequence: TGTGCCAGCTCACCACTCCCGGACAGTTATAATTCACCCCTCCACTTT. It encodes CASSPLPDSYNSPLHF. V and J are TRBV18 and TRBJ1-6; tentatively, D is TRBD1 (6 bases). CDR3 size: 16 residues. CDR1 KGHSH and CDR2 LQKENI come from the germline V gene. V was cut by 1 base and J by 4 bases, with 11 bases left in between.

This sequence joins TRBV6-5 and TRBJ1-4; tentatively, D is TRBD1 (6 bases). Trimming took 8 bases from V and 6 from J, leaving 10 bases between them. CDR3 length: 12 amino acids. Germline CDR1 reads MNHEY; CDR2 reads SVGAGI. The CDR3 bases are TGTGCCAGCCACAGGGATTATGAAAAACTGTTTTTT. This sequence encodes CASHRDYEKLFF.

This chain connects TRBV28 to TRBJ1-1; 9 positions agree with TRBD1. From germline, CDR1 is MDHEN and CDR2 SYDVKM. After removal of 5 bases from V and 10 bases from J, the junction contained 5 bases not matched to a gene. The CDR3 spans 12 residues. In DNA form, the CDR3 reads TGTGCCAGCAGTCTCTACAGGGGGCTAGCTTTCTTT. Protein product: CASSLYRGLAFF. The full variable domain, with the rest looked up from reference TRBV28 and TRBJ1-1, is DVKVTQSSRYLVKRTGEKVFLECVQDMDHENMFWYRQDPGLGLRLIYFSYDVKMKEKGDIPEGYSVSREKKERFSLILESASTNQTSMYLCASSLYRGLAFFGQGTRLTVV.

Here the CDR3 DNA reads TGTGCCAGCAGTCCCCTCTACAGGGTTGAGGAGACCCAGTACTTC. Its translation is CASSPLYRVEETQYF. The chain recombines TRBV28 with TRBJ2-5, with D perhaps matching TRBD1 (6 bases). V was cut by 5 bases and J by 5 bases, with 18 bases left in between. The CDR3 spans 15 residues. Germline V CDR1 and CDR2: MDHEN, SYDVKM.

The rearrangement joins TRBV13 to TRBJ1-1; D is possibly TRBD1 (5 bases). Germline V lookup: CDR1 PRHDT, CDR2 FYEKMQ (reference sequence). V was shortened by 4 bases and J by 4 bases, with 13 bases between the two germline ends. The CDR3 covers 14 residues. CDR3 protein: CASSSRVWGTEAFF. CDR3 sequence (DNA): TGTGCCAGCAGCTCCAGGGTTTGGGGCACTGAAGCTTTCTTT.

The rearrangement joins TRBV30 to TRBJ2-3; 7 positions match TRBD2. The V and J ends lost 2 bases and 3 bases, in that order; junction bases with no gene match: 8. This CDR3 contains 15 residues. Germline V gene data show CDR1 as GTSNPN and CDR2 as SVGIG (reference sequence). The chain's CDR3 is CAWSPRGAGTDTQYF. The DNA for the CDR3 is TGTGCCTGGAGTCCCCGTGGAGCGGGGACAGATACGCAGTATTTT.

The rearrangement joins TRBV6-1 to TRBJ2-7; possibly TRBD2 for D (5 bases). V shed 7 bases and J shed 0 bases, with 13 bases lying between them. CDR3 length: 14 amino acids. The germline CDR1 and CDR2 sequences are MNHNS and SASEGT. CDR3 DNA sequence: TGTGCCAGCACTCAGAGGGCTAGCTCCTACGAGCAGTACTTC. This codes for CASTQRASSYEQYF.

V and J are TRBV7-9 and TRBJ2-3; unclear D gene. The CDR3 extends over 11 amino acids. V was shortened by 10 bases and J by 2 bases, with 7 bases between the two germline ends. Germline V CDR1 and CDR2: SEHNR, FQNEAQ (reference sequence). Written as DNA, the CDR3 is TGTGCCACCTCCCCCACAGATACGCAGTATTTT. Its protein is CATSPTDTQYF.

The rearrangement uses TRBV18 and TRBJ2-7, with D tentatively TRBD1 (6 bases). The length of the CDR3 is 15 residues. From germline, CDR1 is KGHSH and CDR2 LQKENI. Trimming removed 2 bases at V and 0 bases at J, with 11 bases between. The CDR3 DNA sequence: TGTGCCAGCTCACCAGGGGACACCTACTCCTACGAGCAGTACTTC. It is translated as CASSPGDTYSYEQYF.

The chain employs TRBV2 and TRBJ1-1; 12 positions match TRBD1. Germline V CDR1 and CDR2: SNHLY, FYNNEI. Trimming removed 6 bases from V and 4 bases from J; junction bases left unmatched: 6. This CDR3 has 15 residues. CDR3 amino acids: CASRTGTGGVTEAFF. In DNA, the CDR3 is TGTGCCAGCAGAACCGGGACAGGGGGCGTCACTGAAGCTTTCTTT.